This entry lists 20 T cell receptor beta chains sequenced from one sample in a study of OX40 agonist ivuxolimab in advanced cancers. TCRdb's table, derived via immunoSEQ multiplex PCR, lists solely in-frame clones and lacks some. The sample records more than 80,000 clones, roughly nine tenths being singletons. The specimen comprised CD4+ or CD8+ T cells sorted from blood, sampled in a trial of the OX40 agonist ivuxolimab. The receptors derive from an adult with an advanced solid tumor such as melanoma, head and neck, liver or kidney cancer.

The chain has TRBV7-9 and TRBJ1-1; D possibly corresponds to TRBD1 (5 bases). The V gene's germline CDR1 is SEHNR and CDR2 FQNEAQ (reference sequence). The CDR3 extends over 13 amino acids. V was shortened by 1 base and J by 3 bases, with 6 bases between the two germline ends. The CDR3 DNA is TGTGCCAGCAGCTTAGTGGGGGACACTGAAGCTTTCTTT. The encoded protein is CASSLVGDTEAFF. The whole variable domain, filled in from reference TRBV7-9 and TRBJ1-1, reads DTGVSQNPRHKITKRGQNVTFRCDPISEHNRLYWYRQTLGQGPEFLTYFQNEAQLEKSRLLSDRFSAERPKGSFSTLEIQRTEQGDSAMYLCASSLVGDTEAFFGQGTRLTVV.

The V gene is TRBV4-1, the J gene TRBJ1-5; D is uncertain. CDR1 and CDR2 (germline): MGHRA, YSYEKL. Trimming left V 0 bases short and J 7 bases short, with 10 bases between. CDR3 size: 14 residues. CDR3 nucleotides: TGCGCCAGCAGCCAAGATTTTGTGGGGCAGCCCCAGCATTTT. As protein: CASSQDFVGQPQHF.

The chain carries TRBV29-1 and TRBJ2-1, with 9 bases aligning to TRBD1. J was trimmed by 2 bases and V by 2 bases; bases with no gene match: 4. Looked up from germline, CDR1 is SQVTM and CDR2 is ANQGSEA. This CDR3 contains 15 residues. For the CDR3, the DNA is TGCAGCGTTGAAAAGGGGGACAGGGCCTACAATGAGCAGTTCTTC. Translated, it gives CSVEKGDRAYNEQFF.

V gene TRBV10-3 combines with J gene TRBJ1-3; perhaps TRBD1 as D (6 bases). V was shortened by 6 bases and J by 1 base, with 7 bases between the two germline ends. Germline assignment: CDR1 ENHRY and CDR2 SYGVKD. The CDR3 extends over 13 amino acids. Here the CDR3 reads CAIRQGSGNTIYF. CDR3 DNA: TGTGCCATCAGACAGGGTTCTGGAAACACCATATATTTT.

The rearrangement joins TRBV11-3 to TRBJ2-7, with no clear D. Trimming cost V 4 bases and J 6 bases, with 10 bases left between them. CDR1 and CDR2 (germline): SGHNT, YENEEA. The CDR3 contains 12 residues. The CDR3 region has the DNA TGTGCCAGCAGCTCAGGCCCCCTCGAGCAGTACTTC. Protein sequence: CASSSGPLEQYF.

The gene calls are TRBV11-3 and TRBJ2-1; 10 nucleotides match TRBD2. The CDR3 is 16 amino acids. V gave up 5 bases and J gave up 4 bases; unmatched junction bases: 8. Germline V gene lookup returns CDR1 SGHNT and CDR2 YENEEA. As DNA, the CDR3 is TGTGCCAGCAGCCCCTGGACTAGCGGAGCTTACAATGAGCAGTTCTTC. Protein: CASSPWTSGAYNEQFF.

The V and J genes are TRBV2 and TRBJ2-2; 9 nucleotides match TRBD2. This CDR3 comprises 14 residues. V was clipped by 6 bases and J by 10 bases; unmatched bases: 9. Germline V gene data show CDR1 as SNHLY and CDR2 as FYNNEI. CDR3 nucleotides: TGTGCCAGCAGCGCGGGACTAGCTGTTGTGGAGCTGTTTTTT. Amino acid sequence: CASSAGLAVVELFF.

This sequence joins TRBV5-6 and TRBJ2-1, with 13 nucleotides matching TRBD2. The CDR3 consists of 16 residues. With V trimmed by 4 bases and J by 9 bases, 10 bases remained unmatched. Germline V gene lookup returns CDR1 SGHDT and CDR2 YYEEEE. The CDR3 sequence is CASSRLGTSGMVEQFF. The CDR3 DNA reads TGTGCCAGCAGCCGCCTGGGGACTAGCGGGATGGTTGAGCAGTTCTTC.

CDR3 region: CASIGLDSYEQYF. CDR3 nucleotides: TGTGCCAGCATAGGACTGGATTCCTACGAGCAGTACTTC. The V call is TRBV2, the J call TRBJ2-7; D may be TRBD2 (5 bases). Germline CDR1 SNHLY, CDR2 FYNNEI. CDR3 length equals 13 residues. V was cut by 7 bases and J by 1 base, with 11 bases left in between.

The chain carries TRBV6-1 and TRBJ2-5; 7 bases agree with TRBD1. V was pared by 4 bases and J by 1 base, with 0 bases of the junction left unmatched. The CDR3 spans 13 residues. CDR1 is MNHNS, CDR2 SASEGT, per germline. CDR3 in amino acids: CASSGDSQETQYF. CDR3 DNA: TGTGCCAGCAGTGGGGACAGCCAAGAGACCCAGTACTTC.

The V call is TRBV19, the J call TRBJ2-7, with 8 bases identical to TRBD1. The V and J ends lost 5 bases and 4 bases, in that order; junction bases with no gene match: 7. There are 14 residues in the CDR3. CDR1 is LNHDA, CDR2 SQIVND, per germline (reference sequence). The CDR3 loop is CASSVDRGTYEQYF. In DNA, the CDR3 is TGTGCCAGTAGTGTCGACAGGGGTACTTACGAGCAGTACTTC. The whole variable domain, filled in from reference TRBV19 and TRBJ2-7, reads DGGITQSPKYLFRKEGQNVTLSCEQNLNHDAMYWYRQDPGQGLRLIYYSQIVNDFQKGDIAEGYSVSREKKESFPLTVTSAQKNPTAFYLCASSVDRGTYEQYFGPGTRLTVT.

This clone appeared a few times. V and J are TRBV10-1 and TRBJ2-7; D is unresolved. The CDR3 runs 11 residues. V lost 2 bases, J lost 3 bases, and 2 bases lay in between. The V gene's germline CDR1 is WNHNN and CDR2 SYGVQD (reference sequence). The CDR3 loop is CASSEGYEQYF. The CDR3 DNA reads as TGCGCCAGCAGTGAGGGCTACGAGCAGTACTTC.

This clone was counted a single time. This chain links TRBV7-9 with TRBJ2-3; TRBD1 matches at 7 bases. V lost 1 base, J lost 4 bases, and 2 bases stayed unmatched. Germline CDR1 reads SEHNR; CDR2 reads FQNEAQ (reference sequence). This CDR3 region has 14 residues. The CDR3 here is CASSLDQGADTQYF. DNA for the CDR3: TGTGCCAGCAGCTTAGACCAGGGGGCAGATACGCAGTATTTT.

This clone was detected a few times. V and J are TRBV6-6 and TRBJ2-7, with 7 bases identical to TRBD2. The CDR3 consists of 15 residues. V trimming: 5 bases; J trimming: 4 bases; junction bases outside the gene matches: 11. Germline V gene lookup returns CDR1 MNHNY and CDR2 SVGAGI (reference sequence). The CDR3 reads CASSPPPGLPYEQYF. CDR3 nucleotides: TGTGCCAGCAGTCCGCCCCCGGGACTACCTTACGAGCAGTACTTC.

The chain uses TRBV5-4 and TRBJ1-1; TRBD1 is a possible D gene (5 bases). Germline CDR1 is SGHNT and CDR2 is YYREEE (reference sequence). Trimming took off 1 base at V and 5 bases at J, with 9 bases between the two ends. The CDR3 is 13 residues long. The CDR3 bases are TGTGCCAGCAGCTTGTTCGGGGGGACTGAAGCTTTCTTT. It specifies CASSLFGGTEAFF.

The J gene is TRBJ2-7, the V gene TRBV5-4; D may correspond to TRBD1 or TRBD2 (5 bases each). Germline loops: CDR1 SGHNT, CDR2 YYREEE (reference sequence). V gave up 2 bases and J gave up 2 bases, with 11 bases separating them. The CDR3 consists of 14 residues. The CDR3 loop reads CASSFFKGPYEQYF. DNA for the CDR3: TGTGCCAGCAGCTTCTTTAAGGGACCCTACGAGCAGTACTTC.

The chain uses TRBV7-9 and TRBJ1-4; D is undetermined. Trimming shortened V by 5 bases and J by 8 bases, and 15 bases separated the two germline ends. This CDR3 region has 14 residues. The V gene's germline CDR1 is SEHNR and CDR2 FQNEAQ (reference sequence). The CDR3 loop reads CASSRRTGSEKLFF. In DNA form, the CDR3 reads TGTGCCAGCAGCCGACGCACGGGGAGCGAAAAACTGTTTTTT.

The chain links TRBV2 to TRBJ2-3, with D perhaps matching TRBD1 or TRBD2 (5 bases each). The CDR3 has 12 residues. The V end was cut by 2 bases, the J end by 6 bases, with 6 bases between. Per germline, CDR1 SNHLY and CDR2 FYNNEI. The CDR3 loop is CASSEWGDTQYF. The DNA for the CDR3 is TGTGCCAGCAGTGAATGGGGGGATACGCAGTATTTT.

The rearrangement joins TRBV6-5 to TRBJ2-3; D is unclear. CDR3 length: 15 amino acids. Trimming shortened V by 0 bases and J by 3 bases, and 10 bases separated the two germline ends. Per germline, CDR1 MNHEY and CDR2 SVGAGI. CDR3 region: CASSYSPFSTDTQYF. The CDR3 DNA sequence: TGTGCCAGCAGTTACTCCCCGTTTAGTACAGATACGCAGTATTTT.

V gene TRBV6-5 combines with J gene TRBJ2-7; no clear D. V lost 5 bases and J 6 bases, leaving 17 bases between the germline ends. CDR3 size: 14 residues. CDR1 is MNHEY, CDR2 SVGAGI, per germline. The CDR3 sequence: CASSGSAPPGEQYF. In DNA, the CDR3 is TGTGCCAGCAGTGGGTCGGCCCCGCCGGGCGAGCAGTACTTC.